This T cell receptor beta chain was identified during a study of naive and memory T cell subsets. The beta constant-region primer was an equimolar mix of two oligonucleotides covering TRBC1 and TRBC2. Four rounds of PCR amplified the ligated cDNA using nested alpha and beta constant-region primers plus SP2. TCRdb re-derived calls from the UMI-ligation and nested PCR reads in MiXCR, one entry per CDR3 protein. The table shows around 90,000 distinct CDR3 sequences, with around 6.5% occurring only once. This clonotype was seen at least ten times. Source material: central memory CD4+ T cells from blood. This TCR was recovered from a human donor in good health.

The CDR3 spells CSAREPVSNYGYTF. The CDR3 DNA reads as TGCAGTGCTAGAGAGCCAGTGTCGAACTATGGCTACACCTTC. The chain carries TRBV20-1 and TRBJ1-2; D not resolved. Germline V gives CDR1 DFQATT, CDR2 SNEGSKA (reference sequence). The CDR3 covers 14 residues. Trimming took off 0 bases at V and 2 bases at J, with 10 bases between the two ends.